This TCR beta chain was found in a study of cytomegalovirus exposure and HLA in healthy donors. The PCR employed 60 Vbeta primers together with 13 Jbeta primers. The data were produced by immunoSEQ multiplex PCR, yet TCRdb's version contains in-frame clones alone and is incomplete. This sample carries around 170,000 clones, approximately 84% of them seen once, and the ten largest clones take around 3%. Details on this clone: The target antigen is unknown.

General study findings and limits: Later analysis demonstrated an association between a missense DCLRE1C variant and TCR beta V- and J-gene trimming. CMV serostatus alone was available as immune exposure information. The presence/absence work took it that sequencing depth was about the same across donors.

The material sequenced was PBMCs. This receptor was obtained from a woman between 45 and 65 years old in good health and CMV-seropositive.

The CDR3 region is CASSRQRPNTEAFF. As DNA, the CDR3 is TGTGCCAGCAGTCGACAACGGCCGAACACTGAAGCTTTCTTT. This chain links TRBV6-5 with TRBJ1-1; D is unclear. This CDR3 contains 14 residues. Trimming took off 5 bases at V and 1 base at J, with 11 bases between the two ends. Germline-derived CDR1 and CDR2 are MNHEY and SVGAGI.